Listed here are 18 T cell receptor beta chains from one sample, sequenced in a study of T cells in Graves' hyperthyroidism and ophthalmopathy. Researchers amplified the TCR beta CDR3 regions from RNA transcripts. The HTBI primer set was used in a first-round RT-PCR of the TCR CDR3. TCRdb re-analysed the multiplex PCR reads in MiXCR, keeping a single row per CDR3 protein. Among 400,000 to 600,000 distinct CDR3 sequences listed, 20% were seen once. The sequencing sample was made of blood. Receptors originate from a man between 18 and 35 years old with Graves' hyperthyroidism.

This clonotype was seen repeatedly, ten times or more. The rearrangement links TRBV12-5 to TRBJ2-2; the D is unclear. Trimming pared 4 bases from V and 1 base from J, leaving 7 bases between. Per the germline V gene, CDR1 is LGHNT and CDR2 is FRNRAP. The CDR3 covers 14 residues. CDR3 DNA sequence: TGTGCTAGTGGTTCAGGCGGGAACACCGGGGAGCTGTTTTTT. Residues: CASGSGGNTGELFF. The variable domain in full, with the rest retrieved from reference TRBV12-5 and TRBJ2-2, is DARVTQTPRHKVTEMGQEVTMRCQPILGHNTVFWYRQTMMQGLELLAYFRNRAPLDDSGMPKDRFSAEMPDATLATLKIQPSEPRDSAVYFCASGSGGNTGELFFGEGSRLTVL.

Many counts were recorded for this clonotype. The V gene is TRBV6-2 or TRBV6-3, the J gene TRBJ2-7, with 7 bases identical to TRBD2. This CDR3 has 12 residues. The germline V gene has CDR1 MNHEY and CDR2 SVGEGT. V lost 5 bases, J lost 7 bases, and 5 bases stayed unmatched. The chain's CDR3 is CASSGLVGEQYF. In DNA, the CDR3 is TGTGCCAGCAGTGGACTAGTCGGGGAGCAGTACTTC.

This clonotype was seen many times. The rearrangement joins TRBV28 to TRBJ2-7, with a weak D call TRBD2 (5 bases). CDR1 MDHEN and CDR2 SYDVKM come from the germline V gene. V gave up 10 bases and J gave up 10 bases, with 20 bases separating them. The CDR3 extends over 12 amino acids. The CDR3 DNA sequence: TGTGCCACTTCTCCTAGCAGACACCTACAGTACTTC. Amino acids: CATSPSRHLQYF.

At least ten counts were recorded for this clonotype. This rearrangement joins TRBV29-1 to TRBJ1-1; D is unresolved. V was shortened by 7 bases and J by 4 bases, with 16 bases between the two germline ends. The CDR3 is 13 amino acids. CDR1 is SQVTM, CDR2 ANQGSEA, per germline. The CDR3 bases are TGCAGCGGTATGATTGGTGTGGGCACTGAAGCTTTCTTT. The encoded protein is CSGMIGVGTEAFF.

This clonotype was detected only a few times. The J gene is TRBJ2-7, the V gene TRBV5-1; D possibly corresponds to TRBD2 (7 bases). Trimming took 4 bases from V and 6 from J, leaving 14 bases between them. The V gene's germline CDR1 is SGHRS and CDR2 YFSETQ. This CDR3 contains 13 residues. The chain's CDR3 is CASSVEGEGEQYF. The CDR3 coding sequence is TGCGCCAGCAGCGTCGAGGGGGAGGGCGAGCAGTACTTC. The complete variable domain, with remaining parts taken from reference TRBV5-1 and TRBJ2-7, reads KAGVTQTPRYLIKTRGQQVTLSCSPISGHRSVSWYQQTPGQGLQFLFEYFSETQRNKGNFPGRFSGRQFSNSRSEMNVSTLELGDSALYLCASSVEGEGEQYFGPGTRLTVT.

This rearrangement joins TRBV6-1 to TRBJ1-3; D may be TRBD1 (6 bases). V dropped 10 bases and J dropped 4 bases, with 17 bases sitting between them. Germline CDR1 MNHNS, CDR2 SASEGT. This CDR3 region has 14 residues. CDR3 in DNA: TGTGCCACCAGGACAGCATTGGAGGGAAACACCATATATTTT. This translates into CATRTALEGNTIYF.

The chain uses TRBV27 and TRBJ1-2; the match to TRBD1 covers 8 bases. The CDR3 has 13 residues. Germline V lookup: CDR1 MNHEY, CDR2 SMNVEV (reference sequence). V shed 4 bases, J shed 8 bases, and the junction held 6 bases outside the gene matches. The CDR3 DNA sequence: TGTGCCAGCAGTTCCGACAGGGGTCGCGGCTACACCTTC. Translation gives CASSSDRGRGYTF.

This clonotype was seen ten or more times. The chain employs TRBV12-3 or TRBV12-4 and TRBJ2-2; tentative D call: TRBD2 (7 bases). The CDR3 consists of 16 residues. V dropped 4 bases and J dropped 4 bases, with 16 bases sitting between them. In DNA form, the CDR3 reads TGTGCCAGCAGTTCCCTTGGGGGGGCGATCACCGGGGAGCTGTTTTTT. Its protein product is CASSSLGGAITGELFF.

The table lists this clonotype with a few counts. V gene TRBV11-2 combines with J gene TRBJ1-5; D remains ambiguous. The CDR3 consists of 15 residues. Trimming removed 0 bases from V and 3 bases from J, with 9 bases in between. CDR1 and CDR2 from the germline V gene are SGHAT and FQNNGV. Written as DNA, the CDR3 is TGTGCCAGCAGCTTAGAAGGAGGGTACAATCAGCCCCAGCATTTT. Translating it yields CASSLEGGYNQPQHF.

The CDR3 is CASSLRDSGRAWYEQYF. For the CDR3, the DNA is TGCGCCAGCAGCTTGAGAGATAGCGGGAGGGCCTGGTACGAGCAGTACTTC. The rearrangement joins TRBV5-1 to TRBJ2-7, with 11 bases aligning to TRBD2. Per germline, CDR1 SGHRS and CDR2 YFSETQ. The length of the CDR3 is 17 residues. The trim removed 1 base at V and 4 bases at J, leaving 10 bases unmatched.

The chain recombines TRBV6-1 with TRBJ2-7, with 8 positions matching TRBD2. Per germline, CDR1 MNHNS and CDR2 SASEGT. V trimming: 3 bases; J trimming: 6 bases; junction bases outside the gene matches: 4. The CDR3 covers 13 residues. The CDR3, as DNA: TGTGCCAGCAGTGAGAGCGGGAGTTCCGAGCAGTACTTC. It specifies CASSESGSSEQYF.

In the case of this clonotype: This sequence may be a read error, since a much larger clone differs from it by one base. The chain links TRBV6-1 to TRBJ1-1, with no clear D. Germline assignment: CDR1 MNHNS and CDR2 SASEGT. This CDR3 is built from 13 residues. CDR3 nucleotides: TGTGCCAGCAGTGCGGCCAGAGGAACTGAAGATTTCTTT. This codes for CASSAARGTEDFF.

The chain couples TRBV7-3 to TRBJ1-5; possibly TRBD1 for D (6 bases). There are 16 residues in the CDR3. Trimming removed 4 bases from V and 2 bases from J, with 15 bases in between. In germline, CDR1 is SGHTA, CDR2 FQGTGA. The DNA of the CDR3 is TGTGCCAGCAGCTCCTCGACAGGCTTGGGCAATCAGCCCCAGCATTTT. This sequence encodes CASSSSTGLGNQPQHF.

This clonotype was detected many times. V and J are TRBV6-2 or TRBV6-3 and TRBJ1-1; 8 bases fit TRBD1. CDR3 length equals 17 residues. Germline loops: CDR1 MNHEY, CDR2 SVGEGT. The ends lost 7 bases at V and 4 bases at J; junction bases unmatched: 17. The CDR3 loop reads CASTFDRGNTWRTEAFF. The CDR3 region has the DNA TGTGCCAGCACCTTCGACAGGGGAAATACCTGGCGCACTGAAGCTTTCTTT.

The V gene is TRBV12-3 or TRBV12-4, the J gene TRBJ1-1; D possibly corresponds to TRBD1 (5 bases). There are 13 residues in the CDR3. V dropped 1 base and J dropped 8 bases, with 11 bases sitting between them. The CDR3 reads CASSLGGRGEAFF. CDR3 coding DNA: TGTGCCAGCAGTTTAGGGGGCCGGGGGGAAGCTTTCTTT.

The sample holds many counts of this clonotype. The chain recombines TRBV20-1 with TRBJ1-2; D ambiguous. Trimming pared 4 bases from V and 4 bases from J, leaving 13 bases between. The CDR3 has 13 amino acids. Germline lookup yields CDR1 DFQATT and CDR2 SNEGSKA (reference sequence). DNA of the CDR3: TGCAGTGCTACTCCCGGGCCCCTCTATGGCTACACCTTC. Encoded protein: CSATPGPLYGYTF.

This clonotype has ten or more counts. This chain connects TRBV6-1 to TRBJ2-7; 11 nucleotides agree with TRBD1. This CDR3 is 15 amino acids long. Germline trimming cut 6 bases from V and 4 bases from J; bases unmatched to any gene: 8. CDR1 is MNHNS, CDR2 SASEGT, per germline. The CDR3 spells CASSRGQGDMYEQYF. The CDR3 nucleotides are TGTGCCAGCAGCAGGGGACAGGGGGATATGTACGAGCAGTACTTC.

This clonotype was found many times. The chain combines TRBV7-8 with TRBJ2-2; 10 nucleotides align to TRBD2. Germline V gene lookup returns CDR1 SGHVS and CDR2 FQNEAQ. Trimming cost V 4 bases and J 5 bases; bases outside gene matches: 4. The CDR3 spans 15 residues. CDR3 loop: CASSSSGGGTGELFF. The CDR3 DNA reads TGTGCCAGCAGCTCTAGCGGGGGTGGGACCGGGGAGCTGTTTTTT.